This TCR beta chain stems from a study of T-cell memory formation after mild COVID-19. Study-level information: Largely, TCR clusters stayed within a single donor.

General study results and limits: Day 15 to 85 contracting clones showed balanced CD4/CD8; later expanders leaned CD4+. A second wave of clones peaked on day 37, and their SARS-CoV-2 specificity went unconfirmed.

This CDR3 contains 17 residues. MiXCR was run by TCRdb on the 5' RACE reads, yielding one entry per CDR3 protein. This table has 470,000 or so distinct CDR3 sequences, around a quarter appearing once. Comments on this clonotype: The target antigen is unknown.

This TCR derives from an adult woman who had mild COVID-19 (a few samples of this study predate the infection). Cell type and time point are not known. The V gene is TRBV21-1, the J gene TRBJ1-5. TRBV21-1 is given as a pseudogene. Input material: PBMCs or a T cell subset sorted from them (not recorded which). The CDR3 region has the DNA TGTGCCAGCAGCTGGGTGAGGAGGCCCCGCTGCAATCAGCCCCAGCATTTT. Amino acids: CASSWVRRPRCNQPQHF.